What follows are 19 T cell receptor beta chains derived from one specimen sequenced in a study of T cells after yellow fever vaccination. TCRdb reanalysed the 5' RACE reads using MiXCR and keeps one entry per CDR3 protein. The top ten hold under 40% of the sample, which has approximately 160,000 distinct CDR3 sequences, roughly 9% seen once. The sequencing here drew on CD8+ T cells sorted from PBMCs, taken 45 days after the yellow fever booster vaccination. The receptors here all came from a man between 18 and 35 years old who received the YFV17D yellow fever vaccine.

Written as DNA, the CDR3 is TGTGCCAGCAGCTCTCAACCGAGCGGCAGAGAGAACACCGGGGAGCTGTTTTTT. It yields the protein CASSSQPSGRENTGELFF. This chain uses TRBV7-9 with TRBJ2-2; D might be TRBD2 (5 bases). CDR3 size: 18 residues. The germline V and J ends were trimmed by 4 bases and 1 base, with 19 bases remaining between them. Germline CDR1 reads SEHNR; CDR2 reads FQNEAQ (reference sequence).

A few counts support this clonotype. The chain is built from TRBV12-3 or TRBV12-4 and TRBJ2-7; unclear D gene. V was clipped by 5 bases and J by 4 bases, with 9 bases between them. The CDR3 consists of 12 residues. As DNA, the CDR3 is TGTGCCAGCAGTAACGTAAGTTACGAGCAGTACGTC. Its translation is CASSNVSYEQYV.

This chain connects TRBV29-1 to TRBJ1-1; a weak D match, TRBD1 (6 bases). The germline V gene encodes CDR1 SQVTM and CDR2 ANQGSEA. With 6 bases removed from V and 5 bases from J, the gap between germline ends came to 19 bases. The CDR3 is 14 residues long. CDR3 sequence (DNA): TGCAGCGTGGCCCACGGGGGGCGCAGAACTGAAGCTTTCTTT. Residues: CSVAHGGRRTEAFF.

This clonotype has only a few counts. V and J are TRBV19 and TRBJ2-2; possible D gene TRBD1, 6 bases. The CDR3 is 15 residues long. V was shortened by 5 bases and J by 5 bases, with 15 bases between the two germline ends. Germline CDR1 and CDR2: LNHDA and SQIVND (reference sequence). This chain's CDR3 is CASSLVGAATGELFF. CDR3 bases: TGTGCCAGTAGTCTGGTGGGGGCGGCGACCGGGGAGCTGTTTTTT.

A few counts support this clonotype. The chain recombines TRBV9 with TRBJ2-7; 9 nucleotides line up with TRBD1. V dropped 3 bases and J dropped 1; count of bases not matched to a gene: 5. There are 15 residues in the CDR3. The germline V gene has CDR1 SGDLS and CDR2 YYNGEE. This chain's CDR3 is CASSGGTGTSYEQYF. The CDR3 region has the DNA TGTGCCAGCAGCGGGGGGACAGGGACTTCCTACGAGCAGTACTTC.

This clonotype was seen a few times. The chain carries TRBV3-1 and TRBJ2-1; 12 bases agree with TRBD2. The V segment lost 3 bases and the J segment 2 bases; nucleotides outside the gene matches: 2. The CDR3 has 16 residues. Germline-derived CDR1 and CDR2 are LGHDT and YNNKEL (reference sequence). CDR3 coding DNA: TGTGCCAGCAGCCATCTAGCGGGGGGGCCCTACAATGAGCAGTTCTTC. Its translation: CASSHLAGGPYNEQFF.

This clonotype showed up just a few times. V is TRBV4-1 and J is TRBJ2-3; 9 bases align to TRBD1. This CDR3 region has 17 residues. The J segment lost 0 bases and the V segment lost 2 bases, leaving 6 bases of the junction unmatched. Germline V gene lookup returns CDR1 MGHRA and CDR2 YSYEKL. The CDR3 here is CASSQMDRGPSTDTQYF. The CDR3 DNA is TGCGCCAGCAGCCAAATGGACAGGGGTCCTAGCACAGATACGCAGTATTTT.

V usage is TRBV27 and J usage is TRBJ2-1, with 13 bases matching TRBD2. The germline V gene has CDR1 MNHEY and CDR2 SMNVEV (reference sequence). J was trimmed by 7 bases and V by 6 bases; bases with no gene match: 9. There are 16 residues in the CDR3. The CDR3 DNA reads TGTGCCAGCAGAGTAACTAGCGGGGGGGCTAAGAATGAGCAGTTCTTC. Protein sequence: CASRVTSGGAKNEQFF.

This clonotype was observed a few times. J is TRBJ1-6 and V is TRBV7-9; 7 bases match TRBD1. CDR1 and CDR2 from the germline V gene are SEHNR and FQNEAQ (reference sequence). The junction had 8 bases not matched to a gene; V was cut back by 2 bases and J by 10 bases. The CDR3 is 15 residues long. DNA for the CDR3: TGTGCCAGCAGCTTAACGGGAGGGGGCGGATCACCCCTCCACTTT. Protein sequence: CASSLTGGGGSPLHF.

This clonotype was seen at least ten times. The chain is built from TRBV12-3 or TRBV12-4 and TRBJ2-7, with 7 bases matching TRBD2. V shed 7 bases, J shed 2 bases, and the junction held 8 bases outside the gene matches. There are 14 residues in the CDR3. CDR3: CASNGGGRTYEQYF. CDR3 DNA: TGTGCCAGCAACGGCGGGGGTCGGACCTACGAGCAGTACTTC.

V usage is TRBV25-1 and J usage is TRBJ2-5; D unresolved. The germline V and J ends were trimmed by 3 bases and 3 bases, with 8 bases remaining between them. Germline V CDR1 and CDR2: MGHDK, SYGVNS. The CDR3 totals 13 residues. The CDR3 nucleotides are TGTGCCAGCAGTGAGGTCGGTGAAGAGACCCAGTACTTC. Protein product: CASSEVGEETQYF.

This clonotype showed up just a few times. The chain recombines TRBV7-8 with TRBJ2-5, with 9 bases that match TRBD2. Germline CDR1 SGHVS, CDR2 FQNEAQ. After removal of 1 base from V and 5 bases from J, the junction contained 8 bases not matched to a gene. The CDR3 sequence is 16 residues long. Written as DNA, the CDR3 is TGTGCCAGCAGCTTAGGTCCTAGCGGGGTGTTGGAGACCCAGTACTTC. Translation: CASSLGPSGVLETQYF.

This chain connects TRBV6-2 or TRBV6-3 to TRBJ2-7; D gene ambiguous. Trimming took off 6 bases at V and 2 bases at J, with 8 bases between the two ends. The length of the CDR3 is 12 residues. Germline CDR1 MNHEY, CDR2 SVGEGT. The CDR3 DNA reads as TGTGCCAGCAGCCCTACTCCCTACGAGCAGTACTTC. It translates to CASSPTPYEQYF.

The J gene is TRBJ1-5, the V gene TRBV6-2 or TRBV6-3; 7 bases are shared with TRBD1. CDR1 is MNHEY, CDR2 SVGEGT, per germline. Trimming removed 2 bases from V and 7 bases from J; junction bases left unmatched: 8. The CDR3 runs to 15 residues. The CDR3 region is CASSYDGTALQPQHF. The CDR3, as DNA: TGTGCCAGCAGTTACGACGGGACAGCTCTCCAGCCCCAGCATTTT.

The J gene is TRBJ2-7, the V gene TRBV6-1; a possible D gene is TRBD1 (6 bases). Trimming left V 10 bases short and J 0 bases short, with 16 bases between. CDR3 size: 14 residues. Germline V CDR1 and CDR2: MNHNS, SASEGT. Here the CDR3 reads CATQPGAISYEQYV. The CDR3 DNA follows: TGTGCCACGCAACCAGGGGCCATCTCCTACGAGCAGTACGTC.

This clonotype was observed at least ten times. The V call is TRBV5-6, the J call TRBJ2-5; maybe TRBD2 (5 bases). Trimming shortened V by 0 bases and J by 2 bases, and 8 bases separated the two germline ends. The CDR3 is 14 amino acids. Germline V gene sequence: CDR1 SGHDT, CDR2 YYEEEE. CDR3 region: CASSLATTQETQYF. The CDR3, as DNA: TGTGCCAGCAGCTTGGCGACTACTCAAGAGACCCAGTACTTC.

This clonotype was detected a few times. The V and J genes are TRBV27 and TRBJ2-3; no clear D. V dropped 7 bases and J dropped 6 bases, with 11 bases sitting between them. The CDR3 runs 12 residues. In germline, CDR1 is MNHEY, CDR2 SMNVEV (reference sequence). Here the CDR3 DNA reads TGTGCCAGCATAGGTCCCCTTGATACGCAGTATTTT. The encoded protein is CASIGPLDTQYF.

This clonotype was counted between two and nine times. The chain recombines TRBV4-2 with TRBJ2-2; TRBD1 matches at 9 bases. Germline CDR1 and CDR2: LGHNA and YNFKEQ. The CDR3 is made up of 17 amino acids. V lost 4 bases, J lost 6 bases, and 12 bases stayed unmatched. The CDR3 is CASSLPAGQGFAGELFF. The CDR3 DNA reads as TGTGCCAGCAGCCTGCCGGCTGGACAGGGGTTTGCCGGGGAGCTGTTTTTT.

This chain joins TRBV4-3 and TRBJ2-3; 11 bases are shared with TRBD1. The CDR3 runs 17 residues. The V segment lost 1 base and the J segment 2 bases; nucleotides outside the gene matches: 5. Germline CDR1 LGHNA, CDR2 YSLEER. Here the CDR3 reads CASSQGGTGGVTDTQYF. CDR3 bases: TGCGCCAGCAGCCAAGGGGGGACAGGGGGAGTCACAGATACGCAGTATTTT.